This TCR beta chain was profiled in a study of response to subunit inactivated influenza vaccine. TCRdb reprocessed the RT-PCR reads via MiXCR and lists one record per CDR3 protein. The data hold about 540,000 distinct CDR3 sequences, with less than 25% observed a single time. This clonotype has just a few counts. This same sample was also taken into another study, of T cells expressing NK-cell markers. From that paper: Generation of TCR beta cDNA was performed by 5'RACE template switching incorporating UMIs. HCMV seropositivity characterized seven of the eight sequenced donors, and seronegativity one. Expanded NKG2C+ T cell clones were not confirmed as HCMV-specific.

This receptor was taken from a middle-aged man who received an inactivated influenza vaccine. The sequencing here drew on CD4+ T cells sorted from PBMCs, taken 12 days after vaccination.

In nucleotides, the CDR3 is TGTGCCAGCAGCCAAGGTCCAGCGAACACCGGGGAGCTGTTTTTT. This translates into CASSQGPANTGELFF. V gene TRBV3-1 combines with J gene TRBJ2-2; D gene ambiguous. The V gene lost 1 base and the J gene lost 0 bases, with 6 bases spanning the gap. Germline lookup yields CDR1 LGHDT and CDR2 YNNKEL (reference sequence). The CDR3 contains 15 residues.